A selection of T cell receptor beta chains follows, all from one sample in a study of T cell changes during pregnancy in multiple sclerosis. Repertoires were generated with immunoSEQ multiplex PCR, while TCRdb's copy carries only in-frame clones and drops some. The table has 88,000 or so clones, around 90% seen once. The sequencing used peripheral blood, collected before pregnancy. All receptors come from a female donor with multiple sclerosis, enrolled in a pregnancy study. Both conserved end residues are part of each CDR3. A D gene is named only where the DNA matches it firmly. For some rows the clone size is stated as once, few or many, or as a class when expanded; others skip it.

d_call j_call v_call clone_size cdr3_aa cdr3_nt
TRBD2 TRBJ2-7 TRBV25-1 - CASRGLAGGLYLSCEQYF TGTGCCAGCAGGGGACTAGCGGGGGGGCTGTACTTAAGTTGCGAGCAGTACTTC
- TRBJ1-5 TRBV2 - CASSFDRNNQPQHF TGTGCCAGCAGTTTCGACAGGAACAATCAGCCCCAGCATTTT
TRBD1 TRBJ1-1 TRBV18 - CASSPRTGVGSNAEAFF TGTGCCAGCTCACCCAGAACAGGGGTCGGCTCGAACGCTGAAGCTTTCTTT
TRBD1 TRBJ1-2 TRBV5-8 - CASSSPGTGDGYTF TGTGCCAGCAGCTCACCCGGGACAGGGGATGGCTACACCTTC
TRBD1 TRBJ1-5 TRBV6-1 - CASRGTVFDNQPQHF TGTGCCAGCAGGGGGACAGTATTTGACAATCAGCCCCAGCATTTT
- TRBJ1-1 TRBV6-1 - CASTRPGANTEAFF TGTGCCAGCACCAGACCGGGAGCGAACACTGAAGCTTTCTTT
- TRBJ2-5 TRBV5-8 - CASSLAGAGHQETQYF TGTGCCAGCAGCTTGGCCGGTGCAGGGCACCAAGAGACCCAGTACTTC
TRBD2 TRBJ2-7 TRBV7-2 - CASSPSRGVHEQYF TGTGCCAGCAGCCCCTCGCGGGGGGTCCACGAGCAGTACTTC
- TRBJ2-7 TRBV5-1 - CASSSTSLGEQYF TGCGCCAGCAGCTCGACTAGTCTGGGCGAGCAGTACTTC
- TRBJ2-6 TRBV5-1 - CASSWGGHSVNSGANVLTF TGCGCCAGCAGCTGGGGGGGGCACAGCGTCAACTCTGGGGCCAACGTCCTGACTTTC
- TRBJ1-2 TRBV7-9 - CASSLGPAFSMGSGYTF TGTGCCAGCAGCCTAGGCCCGGCATTCTCTATGGGCTCCGGCTACACCTTC
TRBD2 TRBJ2-3 TRBV7-3 - CASSLERGGLTQYF TGTGCCAGCAGCCTGGAGCGGGGGGGCCTGACGCAGTATTTT
- TRBJ1-1 TRBV12-5 - CASAAGGHRSAFF TGTGCTAGTGCCGCCGGGGGGCATCGGTCCGCTTTCTTT
- TRBJ1-4 TRBV30 - CAWTPPAGAPNEKLFF TGTGCCTGGACTCCTCCCGCGGGGGCTCCTAATGAAAAACTGTTTTTT
- TRBJ1-5 TRBV28 - CASSFPVNQPQHF TGTGCCAGCAGTTTCCCGGTCAATCAGCCCCAGCATTTT
TRBD1 TRBJ1-5 TRBV6-1 - CASGTGWHQPQHF TGTGCCAGCGGGACAGGGTGGCATCAGCCCCAGCATTTT
TRBD1 TRBJ2-7 TRBV19 - CASSATGESYEQYF TGTGCCAGTAGTGCGACAGGGGAAAGCTACGAGCAGTACTTC
TRBD2 TRBJ2-3 TRBV10-3 - CAISESLADTQYF TGTGCCATCAGTGAGTCACTAGCGGATACGCAGTATTTT
TRBD1 TRBJ2-7 TRBV2 - CASTLGQSYEQYF TGTGCCAGCACCCTGGGACAGTCCTACGAGCAGTACTTC
TRBD1 TRBJ1-2 TRBV5-6 once CASSLLKLGDRGLYGYTF TGTGCCAGCAGCTTACTAAAACTTGGGGACAGGGGGCTCTATGGCTACACCTTC
- TRBJ1-5 TRBV19 once CASSVARDQPQHF TGTGCCAGTAGTGTAGCCCGGGATCAGCCCCAGCATTTT
- TRBJ2-3 TRBV7-9 - CASSLLPGTDTQYF TGTGCCAGCAGCCTCCTGCCGGGCACAGATACGCAGTATTTT
TRBD1 TRBJ1-2 TRBV19 - CASSSRTGTGGYGYTF TGTGCCAGTAGCTCCCGTACCGGGACAGGGGGCTATGGCTACACCTTC
TRBD2 TRBJ2-3 TRBV19 - CASREAGTSTDTQYF TGTGCCAGTAGGGAAGCGGGGACTAGCACAGATACGCAGTATTTT
- TRBJ2-2 TRBV4-1 - CASSQVVQGNRVGELFF TGCGCCAGCAGCCAAGTCGTACAGGGTAATCGGGTCGGGGAGCTGTTTTTT
TRBD2 TRBJ2-1 TRBV14 - CASSPLWTSGGTYNEQFF TGTGCCAGCAGCCCCTTGTGGACTAGCGGGGGGACCTACAATGAGCAGTTCTTC
TRBD1 TRBJ1-1 TRBV7-9 - CASRLDRGTEAFF TGTGCCAGCAGACTCGACAGGGGCACTGAAGCTTTCTTT
TRBD2 TRBJ2-3 TRBV19 - CASTRGGADTQYF TGTGCCAGTACGCGCGGGGGGGCGGATACGCAGTATTTT